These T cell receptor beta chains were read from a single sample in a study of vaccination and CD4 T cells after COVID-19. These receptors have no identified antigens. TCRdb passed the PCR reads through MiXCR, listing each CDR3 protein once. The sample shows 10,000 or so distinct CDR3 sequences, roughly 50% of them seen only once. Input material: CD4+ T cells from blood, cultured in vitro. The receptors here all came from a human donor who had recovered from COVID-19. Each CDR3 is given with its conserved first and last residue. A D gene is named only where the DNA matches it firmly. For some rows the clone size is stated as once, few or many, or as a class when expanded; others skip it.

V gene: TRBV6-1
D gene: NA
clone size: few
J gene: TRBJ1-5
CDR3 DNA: TGTGCCAGCAGCCAAACAGGGACCAATCAGCCCCAGCATTTT
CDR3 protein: CASSQTGTNQPQHF

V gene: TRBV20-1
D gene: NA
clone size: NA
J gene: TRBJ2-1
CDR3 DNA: TGCAGTGCTAGCGCCTCAACAAGCTCCTACAATGAGCAGTTCTTC
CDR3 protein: CSASASTSSYNEQFF

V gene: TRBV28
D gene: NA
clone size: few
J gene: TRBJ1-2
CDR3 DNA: TGTGCCAGCAGCCCTCCGGGGGGGAACTATGGCTACACCTTC
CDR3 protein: CASSPPGGNYGYTF

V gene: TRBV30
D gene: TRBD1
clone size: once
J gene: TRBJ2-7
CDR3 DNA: TGTGCCTGGAGTGAAAGGGACAGGGGGCAGGTAGGCTCCTACGAGCAGTACTTC
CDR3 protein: CAWSERDRGQVGSYEQYF

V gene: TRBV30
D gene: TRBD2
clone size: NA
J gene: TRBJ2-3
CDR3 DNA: TGTGCCTGGACTAAGAGCGGGGGCACAGATACGCAGTATTTT
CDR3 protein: CAWTKSGGTDTQYF

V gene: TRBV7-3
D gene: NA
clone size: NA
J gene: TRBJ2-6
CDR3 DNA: TGTGCCAGCAGCTTCTCTGGGGCCAACGTCCTGACTTTC
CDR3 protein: CASSFSGANVLTF

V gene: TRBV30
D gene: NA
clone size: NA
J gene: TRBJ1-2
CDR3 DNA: TGTGCCTGGAGCGAACAGGGCCTGGGGGGCTACACCTTC
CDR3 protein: CAWSEQGLGGYTF

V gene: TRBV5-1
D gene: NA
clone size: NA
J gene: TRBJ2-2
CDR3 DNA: TGCGCCAGCAGCCTGGGAGGCTCCAACACCGGGGAGCTGTTTTTT
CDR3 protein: CASSLGGSNTGELFF

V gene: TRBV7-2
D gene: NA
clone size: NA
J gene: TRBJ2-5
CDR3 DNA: TGTGCCAGCAGCTTAGCTCCGGAGCGAGAGACCCAGTACTTC
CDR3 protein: CASSLAPERETQYF

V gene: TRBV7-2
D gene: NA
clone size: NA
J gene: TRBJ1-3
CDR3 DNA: TGTGCCAGCAGCGCCGCGGGGGGCTCTGGAAACACCATATATTTT
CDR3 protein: CASSAAGGSGNTIYF

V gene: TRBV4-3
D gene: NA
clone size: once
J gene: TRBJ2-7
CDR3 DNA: TGCGCCAGCAGCCAAGATCTTGGTGACGACGGCGAGCAGTACTTC
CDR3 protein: CASSQDLGDDGEQYF

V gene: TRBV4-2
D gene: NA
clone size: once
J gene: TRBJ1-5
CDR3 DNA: TGTGCCAGCAGCCAAGCGAGGGGTGGGCCCCAGCATTTT
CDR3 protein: CASSQARGGPQHF

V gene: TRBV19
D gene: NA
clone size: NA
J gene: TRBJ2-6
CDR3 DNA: TGTGCCAGTTCCGCGGGCTACTCTGGGGCCAACGTCCTGACTTTC
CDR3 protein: CASSAGYSGANVLTF

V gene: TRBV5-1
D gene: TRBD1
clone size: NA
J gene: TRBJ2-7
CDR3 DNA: TGCGCCAGCAGCTGGCCGGGACAGGAAGACGAGCAGTACTTC
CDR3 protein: CASSWPGQEDEQYF

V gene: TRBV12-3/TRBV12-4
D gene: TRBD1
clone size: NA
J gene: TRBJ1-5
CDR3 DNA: TGTGCCAGCAGTTGGACAGGGAATAGCAATCAGCCCCAGCATTTT
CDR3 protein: CASSWTGNSNQPQHF

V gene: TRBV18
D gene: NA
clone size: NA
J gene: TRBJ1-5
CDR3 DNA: TGTGCCAGCTCACCACCAGGGCCTAGCAATCAGCCCCAGCATTTT
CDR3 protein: CASSPPGPSNQPQHF

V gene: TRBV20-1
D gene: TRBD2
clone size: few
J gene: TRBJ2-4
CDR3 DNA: TGCAGTGCAGAGGTAGCGGGGGCCGTAGCCAAAAACATTCAGTACTTC
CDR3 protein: CSAEVAGAVAKNIQYF

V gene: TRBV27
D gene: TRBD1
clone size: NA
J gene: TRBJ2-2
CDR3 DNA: TGTGCCAGAACTCGACAGGGGAGCGGGGAGCTGTTTTTT
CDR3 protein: CARTRQGSGELFF

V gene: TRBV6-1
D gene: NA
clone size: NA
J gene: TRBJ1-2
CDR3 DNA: TGTGCCAGCAGTCCCAGGGGTTTCGAAGGCTACACCTTC
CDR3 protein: CASSPRGFEGYTF

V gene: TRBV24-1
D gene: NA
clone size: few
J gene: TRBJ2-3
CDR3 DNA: TGTGCCACCATGGGAGCGGAGGCAGATACGCAGTATTTT
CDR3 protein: CATMGAEADTQYF

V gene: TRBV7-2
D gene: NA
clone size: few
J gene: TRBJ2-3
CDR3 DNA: TGTGCCAGCAGTAAGAGGACTCCCCCGTTAGATACGCAGTATTTT
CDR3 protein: CASSKRTPPLDTQYF

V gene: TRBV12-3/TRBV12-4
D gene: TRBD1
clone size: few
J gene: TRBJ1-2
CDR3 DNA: TGTGCCAGCAGTCCGGACAGGGGGTTTAACTATGGCTACACCTTC
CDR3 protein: CASSPDRGFNYGYTF

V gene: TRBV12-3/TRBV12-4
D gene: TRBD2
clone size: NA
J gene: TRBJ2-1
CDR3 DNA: TGTGCCAGCAGTTTTGGCGGGGGAAACAATGAGCAGTTCTTC
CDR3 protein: CASSFGGGNNEQFF

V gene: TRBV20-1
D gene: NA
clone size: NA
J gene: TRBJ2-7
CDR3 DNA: TGCAGTGCTCCCCCTAAAGGGGGGGCAGCAAACGAGCAGTACTTC
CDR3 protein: CSAPPKGGAANEQYF

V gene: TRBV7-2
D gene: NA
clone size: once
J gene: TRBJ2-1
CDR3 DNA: TGTGCCAGCAGCTTATCGCTGAGCAATGAGCAGTTCTTC
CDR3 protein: CASSLSLSNEQFF

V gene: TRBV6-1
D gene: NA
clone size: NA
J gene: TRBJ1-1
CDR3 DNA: TGTGCCAGCAGTGGCGCAATCTACACTGAAGCTTTCTTT
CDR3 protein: CASSGAIYTEAFF

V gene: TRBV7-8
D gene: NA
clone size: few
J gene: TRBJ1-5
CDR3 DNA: TGTGCCACCTCCCCACGTAGAGACAATCAGCCCCAGCATTTT
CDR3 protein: CATSPRRDNQPQHF

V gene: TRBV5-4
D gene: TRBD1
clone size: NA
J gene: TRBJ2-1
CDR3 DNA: TGTGCCAGCAGCCTGACAGGGATCTCCTACAATGAGCAGTTCTTC
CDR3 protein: CASSLTGISYNEQFF

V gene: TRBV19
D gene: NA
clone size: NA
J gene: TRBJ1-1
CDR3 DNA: TGTGCCAGTAGTATGGCCAGGGTTGCGAACACTGAAGCTTTCTTT
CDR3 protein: CASSMARVANTEAFF

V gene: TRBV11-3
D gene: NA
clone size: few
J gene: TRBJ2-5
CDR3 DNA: TGTGCCAGCAGCTTAAGTGTCTGGAGTGAGACCCAGTACTTC
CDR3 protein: CASSLSVWSETQYF

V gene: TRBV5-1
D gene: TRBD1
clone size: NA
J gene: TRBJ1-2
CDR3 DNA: TGCGCCAGCAGCTCCGGACAGGGCGATAACTATGGCTACACCTTC
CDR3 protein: CASSSGQGDNYGYTF

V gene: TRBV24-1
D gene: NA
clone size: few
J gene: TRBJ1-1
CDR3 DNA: TGTGCCACCCTTAAGGGAGGGGGTAAGGGGACTGAAGCTTTCTTT
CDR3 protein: CATLKGGGKGTEAFF

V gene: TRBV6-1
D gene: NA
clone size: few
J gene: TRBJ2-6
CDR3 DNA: TGTGCCAGCACCTCCAATCAAGCGCGCTCTGGGGCCAACGTCCTGACTTTC
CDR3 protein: CASTSNQARSGANVLTF

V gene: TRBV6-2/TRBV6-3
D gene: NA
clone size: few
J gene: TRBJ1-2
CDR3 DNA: TGTGCCAGCAGCCGGGACTCCGGAGGCGGCTACACCTTC
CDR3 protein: CASSRDSGGGYTF

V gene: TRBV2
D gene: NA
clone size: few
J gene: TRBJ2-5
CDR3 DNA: TGTGCCAGCAGCCCCGTACGGTCCGGAGAGACCCAGTACTTC
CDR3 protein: CASSPVRSGETQYF

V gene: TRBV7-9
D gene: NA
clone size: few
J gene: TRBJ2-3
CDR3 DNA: TGTGCCAGCAGCCCGCAAAAAGATACGCAGTATTTT
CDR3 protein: CASSPQKDTQYF

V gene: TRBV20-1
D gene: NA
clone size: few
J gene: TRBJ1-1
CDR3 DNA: TGCAGTGCTGTCAGGGGGAACACTGAAGCTTTCTTT
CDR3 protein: CSAVRGNTEAFF

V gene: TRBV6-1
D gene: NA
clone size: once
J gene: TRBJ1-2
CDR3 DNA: TGTGCCAGCTCACCGGGGGGGGCTTGGGTCAGTGGCTACACCTTC
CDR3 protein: CASSPGGAWVSGYTF

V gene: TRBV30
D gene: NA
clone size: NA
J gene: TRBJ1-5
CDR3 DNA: TGTGCCTGGAGTGACACGAGCAATCAGCCCCAGCATTTT
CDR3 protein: CAWSDTSNQPQHF

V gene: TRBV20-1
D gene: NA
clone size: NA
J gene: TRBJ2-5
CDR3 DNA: TGCAGTGCTACTCGTCACCTGGCCTACCAAGAGACCCAGTACTTC
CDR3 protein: CSATRHLAYQETQYF

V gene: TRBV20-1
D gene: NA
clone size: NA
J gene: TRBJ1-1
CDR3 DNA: TGCAGTGCTAGCGAGGCGATCACTGAAGCTTTCTTT
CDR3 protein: CSASEAITEAFF

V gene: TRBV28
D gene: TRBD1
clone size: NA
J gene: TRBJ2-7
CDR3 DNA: TGTGCCAGCAGTCTACAGGGGTGGAACTACGAGCAGTACTTC
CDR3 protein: CASSLQGWNYEQYF

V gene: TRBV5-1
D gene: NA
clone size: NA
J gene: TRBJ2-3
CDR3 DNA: TGCGCCAGCAGCGCCCGGGGGTTGCAGTATTTT
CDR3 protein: CASSARGLQYF

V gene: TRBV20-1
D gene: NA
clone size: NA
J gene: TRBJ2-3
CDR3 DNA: TGCAGTCCACGGTACGGGCCAGATACGCAGTATTTT
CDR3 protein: CSPRYGPDTQYF

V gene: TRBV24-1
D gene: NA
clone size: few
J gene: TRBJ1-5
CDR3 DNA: TGTGCCACCAGTGCCCCGGGGAACAATCAGCCCCAGCATTTT
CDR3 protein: CATSAPGNNQPQHF

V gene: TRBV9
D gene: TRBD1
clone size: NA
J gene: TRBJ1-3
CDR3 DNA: TGTGCCAGCAGCGTAGGTCCCCTGGACAGGGTTGGAAACACCATATATTTT
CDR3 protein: CASSVGPLDRVGNTIYF

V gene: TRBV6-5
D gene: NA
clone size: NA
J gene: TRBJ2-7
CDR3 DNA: TGTGCCAGCAGTTACTATAGGGGGGGCGAGCAGTACTTC
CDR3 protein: CASSYYRGGEQYF

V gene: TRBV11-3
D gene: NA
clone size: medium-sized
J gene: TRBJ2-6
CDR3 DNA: TGTGCCGGAGGGGGGGAAACTGGGGCCAACGTCCTGACTTTC
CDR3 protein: CAGGGETGANVLTF

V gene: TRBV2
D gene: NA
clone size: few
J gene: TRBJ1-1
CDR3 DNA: TGTGCCAGAAGTACCGATACGAACACTGAAGCTTTCTTT
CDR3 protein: CARSTDTNTEAFF

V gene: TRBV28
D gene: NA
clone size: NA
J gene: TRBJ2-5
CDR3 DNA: TGTGCCAGCAGTTCGTCAGGGGAGGAGACCCAGTACTTC
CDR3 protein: CASSSSGEETQYF

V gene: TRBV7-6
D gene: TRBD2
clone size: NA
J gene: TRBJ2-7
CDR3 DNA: TGTGCCAGCAGCCCGCTGACGGCGGGGGACGAGCAGTACTTC
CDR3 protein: CASSPLTAGDEQYF

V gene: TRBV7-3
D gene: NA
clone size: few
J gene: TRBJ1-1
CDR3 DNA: TGTGCCAGCAGCTTGGTGCCGAACACTGAAGCTTTCTTT
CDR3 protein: CASSLVPNTEAFF

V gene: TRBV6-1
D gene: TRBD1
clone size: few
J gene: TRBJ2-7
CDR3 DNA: TGTGCCAGCAGCCCGGGACAGGGGAGGTCCGAGCAGTACTTC
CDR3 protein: CASSPGQGRSEQYF

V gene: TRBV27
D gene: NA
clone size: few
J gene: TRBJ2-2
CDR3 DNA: TGTGCCAGCAGTTTCAACAGTGGAACCGGGGAGCTGTTTTTT
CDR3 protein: CASSFNSGTGELFF

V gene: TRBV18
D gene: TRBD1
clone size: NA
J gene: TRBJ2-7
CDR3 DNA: TGTGCCAGCTCATCAACGACAGGGGGGGGCTACGAGCAGTACTTC
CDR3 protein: CASSSTTGGGYEQYF

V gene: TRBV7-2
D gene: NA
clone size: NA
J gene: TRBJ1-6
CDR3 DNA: TGCGCCAGCAGCCAAGGGGACATCAATAATTCACCCCTCCACTTT
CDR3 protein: CASSQGDINNSPLHF

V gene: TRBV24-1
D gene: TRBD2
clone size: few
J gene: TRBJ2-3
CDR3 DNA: TGTGCCACCAGTGAGCTAGCGGAAACGGGCACAGATACGCAGTATTTT
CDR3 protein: CATSELAETGTDTQYF